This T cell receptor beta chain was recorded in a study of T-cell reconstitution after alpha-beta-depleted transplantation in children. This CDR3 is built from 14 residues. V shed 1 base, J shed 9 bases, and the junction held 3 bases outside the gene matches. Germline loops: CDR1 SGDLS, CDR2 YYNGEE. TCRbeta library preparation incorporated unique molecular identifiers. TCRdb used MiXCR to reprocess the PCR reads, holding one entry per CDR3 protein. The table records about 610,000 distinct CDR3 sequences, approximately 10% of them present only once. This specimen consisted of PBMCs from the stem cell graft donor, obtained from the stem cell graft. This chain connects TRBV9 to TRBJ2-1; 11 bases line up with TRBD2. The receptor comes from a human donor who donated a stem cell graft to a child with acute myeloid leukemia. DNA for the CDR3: TGTGCCAGCAGCGTAACTAGCGGGGGCGGTGAGCAGTTCTTC. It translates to CASSVTSGGGEQFF.